This T cell receptor (beta chain) was sequenced during a study of blood T cell repertoires in COVID-19 (dated by TCRdb to 2019 to 2021). For the wider study: The collaborator samples originated in the United States, Italy and Spain and spanned the acute and convalescent phases of COVID-19. The repertoires were released in a freely available public database intended as a resource for research on the immune response to SARS-CoV-2. Subjects who had been exposed to COVID-19, were actively infected with it, or had recovered from it provided the deeply sampled blood TCRbeta repertoires that made up the dataset. Sample metadata almost always included a de-identified subject ID, COVID-19 status, age in years and sex. The prospective study material was composed of cDNA or gDNA derived from T cells, B-cell-depleted T cells, or PBMCs. The samples were drawn from the first 160 participants of the ongoing ImmuneRACE study and from more than 1,000 subjects provided by 6 global collaborators. Where available, HLA class I and class II types were obtained from metadata supplied by the sample provider rather than from assay-based typing.

One collaborating source in Seattle enrolled patients during active infection and followed them longitudinally through the course of disease. Each collaborating institution followed its own protocols to collect whole blood in K2EDTA tubes. For TCRbeta analysis, collaborators shipped samples in one of three forms: frozen whole blood, isolated PBMCs, or DNA extracted from either of those sample types. From its cysteine to its phenylalanine, the CDR3 spans 13 amino acids. Left in the record is the CDR3 DNA by itself, 39 bases read in frame from the first base. Reading the germline V gene gives CDR1 MDHEN and CDR2 SYDVKM. The junction shows trimming of 3 bases on V and 8 bases on J, and the gene matches do not reach 5 bases of it. Comments on this clone: It lacks a known antigen. No clone much larger than this one lies a single base away; base qualities are absent.

Study-wide conclusions, independent of this receptor: The quantity of clinical and demographic metadata differed by source and by participant and was supplied without curation.

TCRbeta CDR3 regions were amplified from genomic DNA by means of the immunoSEQ Assay, a bias-controlled multiplex PCR. In the paper's pipeline: The number of nucleated cells in each sample was estimated by amplification of reference gene primers within the assay. To quantify the absolute abundance of each unique TCRbeta CDR3 rearrangement, sequence reads were collapsed and filtered. For each sample, productive Simpson clonality was calculated by taking the square root of Simpson's diversity index across productive rearrangements. The table comes from immuneACCESS by way of TCRdb, which keeps in-frame sequences with V and J called. Part of the clones is missing from these tables; in studies checked, under half for an unresolved V gene and the rest for unknown reasons. Clone size and V and J calls were adopted from that table, with D and trimming inferred from the DNA. In all, the sample holds fewer than 50,000 clones, and 74% of those were seen once. The ten most abundant clones make up approximately 10% of the sample.

The sequence derives from a man in his sixties or seventies with COVID-19, enrolled during active disease. Recombination joined TRBV28 with TRBJ1-2; 8 central nucleotides agree with TRBD1. The sample was peripheral blood. The bases read TGTGCCAGCAGTTTCCGGGACAGGAACGGCTACACCTTC. It is translated as CASSFRDRNGYTF.